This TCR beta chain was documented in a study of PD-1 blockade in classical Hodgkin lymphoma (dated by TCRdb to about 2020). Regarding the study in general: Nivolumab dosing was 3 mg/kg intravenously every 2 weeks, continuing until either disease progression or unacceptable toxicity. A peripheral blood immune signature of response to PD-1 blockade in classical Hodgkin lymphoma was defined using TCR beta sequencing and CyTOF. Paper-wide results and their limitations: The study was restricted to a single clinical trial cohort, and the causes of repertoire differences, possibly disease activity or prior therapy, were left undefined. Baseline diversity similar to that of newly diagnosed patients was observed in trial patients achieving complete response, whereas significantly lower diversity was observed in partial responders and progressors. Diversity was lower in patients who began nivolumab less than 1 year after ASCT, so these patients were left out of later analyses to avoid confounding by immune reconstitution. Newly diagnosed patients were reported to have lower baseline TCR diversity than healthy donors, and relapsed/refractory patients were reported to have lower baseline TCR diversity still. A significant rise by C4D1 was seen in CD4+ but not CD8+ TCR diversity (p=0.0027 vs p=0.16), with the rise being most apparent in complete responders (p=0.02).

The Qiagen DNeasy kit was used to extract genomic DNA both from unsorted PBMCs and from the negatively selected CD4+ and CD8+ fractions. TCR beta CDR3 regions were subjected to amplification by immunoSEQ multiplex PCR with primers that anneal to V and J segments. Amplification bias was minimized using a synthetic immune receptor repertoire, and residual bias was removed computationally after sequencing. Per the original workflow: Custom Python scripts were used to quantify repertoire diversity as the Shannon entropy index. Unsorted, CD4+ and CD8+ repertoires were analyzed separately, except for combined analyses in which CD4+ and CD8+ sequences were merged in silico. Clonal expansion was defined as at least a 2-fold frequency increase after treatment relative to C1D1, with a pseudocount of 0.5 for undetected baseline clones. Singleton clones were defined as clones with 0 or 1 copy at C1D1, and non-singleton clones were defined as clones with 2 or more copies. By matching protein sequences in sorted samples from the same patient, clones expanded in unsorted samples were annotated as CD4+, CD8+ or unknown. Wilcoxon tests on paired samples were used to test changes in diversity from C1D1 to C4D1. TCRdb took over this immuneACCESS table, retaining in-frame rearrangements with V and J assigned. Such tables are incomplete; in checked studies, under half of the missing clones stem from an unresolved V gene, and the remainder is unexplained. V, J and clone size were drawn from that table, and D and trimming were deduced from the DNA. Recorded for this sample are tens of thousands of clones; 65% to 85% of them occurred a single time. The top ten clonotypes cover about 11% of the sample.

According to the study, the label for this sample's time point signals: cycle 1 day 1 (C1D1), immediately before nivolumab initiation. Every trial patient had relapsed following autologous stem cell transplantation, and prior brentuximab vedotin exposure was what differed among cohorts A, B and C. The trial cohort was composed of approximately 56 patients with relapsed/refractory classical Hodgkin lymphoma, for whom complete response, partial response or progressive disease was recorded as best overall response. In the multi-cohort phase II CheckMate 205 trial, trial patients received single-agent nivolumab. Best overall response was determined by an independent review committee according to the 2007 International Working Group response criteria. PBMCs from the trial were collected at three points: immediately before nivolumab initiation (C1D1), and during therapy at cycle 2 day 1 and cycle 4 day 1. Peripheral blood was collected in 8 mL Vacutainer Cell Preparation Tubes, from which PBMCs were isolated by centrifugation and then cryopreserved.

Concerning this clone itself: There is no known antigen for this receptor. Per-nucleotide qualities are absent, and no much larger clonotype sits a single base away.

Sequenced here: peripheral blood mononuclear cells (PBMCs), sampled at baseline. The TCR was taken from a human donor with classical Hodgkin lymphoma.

The CDR3 reads CASSLDRGRWTEAFF. The sequenced DNA: TGCGCCAGCAGCTTGGACAGGGGGCGGTGGACTGAAGCTTTCTTT. Rearrangement joined TRBV5-1 to TRBJ1-1; a stretch of 9 junction bases matches TRBD1. The CDR3 spans 15 residues, from the cysteine through the phenylalanine. The only DNA kept is the CDR3, 45 bases in frame from the first base. Looking up the germline V gene yields CDR1 SGHRS and CDR2 YFSETQ. Germline trimming: 0 bases from V, 5 bases from J; junction bases outside gene matches: 5.